These 24 T cell receptor beta chains were sequenced from one sample in a study of T cell responses to AZD1222 COVID-19 vaccine. Assay used: immunoSEQ multiplex PCR; TCRdb lists only in-frame clones, some missing. This sample has roughly 170,000 clones, with about 90% found just once. Sequenced here: peripheral blood, sampled on day 0 of AZD1222 vaccination. These receptors came from an adult in good health.

The rearrangement links TRBV30 to TRBJ1-2; 8 bases match TRBD1. Germline-derived CDR1 and CDR2 are GTSNPN and SVGIG (reference sequence). The CDR3 runs to 14 residues. V lost 1 base to trimming and J lost 6 bases; unmatched junction nucleotides: 7. As DNA, the CDR3 is TGTGCCTGGAGTGGCGACTCGACAGGGGATGGCTACACCTTC. Its protein is CAWSGDSTGDGYTF.

The chain recombines TRBV16 with TRBJ1-1; the D is unclear. CDR3 length: 14 amino acids. CDR1 and CDR2 from the germline V gene are KGHSY and FQNENV. V was trimmed by 1 base and J by 1 base, leaving 7 bases between them. The CDR3 DNA follows: TGTGCCAGCAGCCAATTAACGTGGAACACTGAAGCTTTCTTT. Its translation is CASSQLTWNTEAFF. Full variable domain (missing parts from reference TRBV16 and TRBJ1-1): GEEVAQTPKHLVRGEGQKAKLYCAPIKGHSYVFWYQQVLKNEFKFLISFQNENVFDETGMPKERFSAKCLPNSPCSLEIQATKLEDSAVYFCASSQLTWNTEAFFGQGTRLTVV.

J is TRBJ1-2 and V is TRBV6-6; D may be TRBD1 (6 bases). Trimming cost V 6 bases and J 4 bases, with 12 bases left between them. Germline V gene sequence: CDR1 MNHNY, CDR2 SVGAGI (reference sequence). The length of the CDR3 is 13 residues. The CDR3 nucleotides read TGTGCCAGCAGCCTCAGGGACATCTATGGCTACACCTTC. It translates to CASSLRDIYGYTF.

The chain carries TRBV20-1 and TRBJ2-7, with 8 bases identical to TRBD1. Per the germline V gene, CDR1 is DFQATT and CDR2 is SNEGSKA (reference sequence). The CDR3 length is 11 residues. The trim removed 6 bases at V and 5 bases at J, leaving 3 bases unmatched. CDR3 amino acids: CSAWTGHEQYF. For the CDR3, the DNA is TGCAGTGCCTGGACAGGGCACGAGCAGTACTTC.

The chain is built from TRBV7-2 and TRBJ2-7, with 8 bases that match TRBD1. Trimming cost V 0 bases and J 2 bases; bases outside gene matches: 3. The CDR3 runs to 15 residues. Per germline, CDR1 SGHTA and CDR2 FQGNSA. This chain's CDR3 is CASSLAGTGAYEQYF. Written as DNA, the CDR3 is TGTGCCAGCAGCTTAGCTGGGACAGGTGCCTACGAGCAGTACTTC.

V and J are TRBV11-2 and TRBJ1-5; the D gene is possibly TRBD1 (6 bases). CDR1 and CDR2 from the germline V gene are SGHAT and FQNNGV. Between the trimmed V and J ends, which lost 6 bases and 4 bases, there was a span of 16 bases. This CDR3 has 15 residues. CDR3 DNA: TGTGCCAGCAGTATAGGGGGGTTGGATAATCAGCCCCAGCATTTT. As protein: CASSIGGLDNQPQHF.

This rearrangement joins TRBV19 to TRBJ1-5; the D is unclear. Germline CDR1 LNHDA, CDR2 SQIVND (reference sequence). The CDR3 is made up of 13 amino acids. The V and J ends lost 2 bases and 2 bases respectively, with 4 bases between them. The CDR3: CASSIIGNQPQHF. CDR3 bases: TGTGCCAGTAGTATAATCGGCAATCAGCCCCAGCATTTT.

This sequence joins TRBV6-2 or TRBV6-3 and TRBJ2-1; 7 nucleotides match TRBD2. After removal of 5 bases from V and 11 bases from J, the junction contained 9 bases not matched to a gene. The CDR3 has 13 residues. CDR1 and CDR2 from the germline V gene are MNHEY and SVGEGT. The CDR3 reads CASSNLQRGQQFF. CDR3 coding DNA: TGTGCCAGCAGTAACCTCCAGCGGGGTCAGCAGTTCTTC.

This clone was detected only once. This rearrangement joins TRBV6-2 or TRBV6-3 to TRBJ1-2, with D maybe TRBD1 (5 bases). This CDR3 has 14 amino acids. CDR1 is MNHEY and CDR2 is SVGEGT in the germline V gene. Trimming cost V 3 bases and J 8 bases, with 16 bases left between them. In DNA, the CDR3 is TGTGCCAGCAGTTATAGCTTCGCAAGGACAGGCTACACCTTC. This gives the protein CASSYSFARTGYTF.

The V gene is TRBV11-2, the J gene TRBJ2-1; TRBD2 matches 11 bases. Trimming at V came to 3 bases and at J to 0 bases, leaving 10 bases not matched to a gene. The length of the CDR3 is 19 residues. Germline V lookup: CDR1 SGHAT, CDR2 FQNNGV. CDR3 region: CASSFPGLADGSSYNEQFF. The CDR3 region has the DNA TGTGCCAGCAGCTTCCCGGGACTAGCGGATGGGAGCTCCTACAATGAGCAGTTCTTC.

The chain has TRBV10-3 and TRBJ2-7; D gene uncertain. The CDR3 sequence is 13 residues long. The V and J ends lost 5 bases and 3 bases respectively, with 11 bases between them. Germline values: CDR1 ENHRY, CDR2 SYGVKD. The CDR3 DNA is TGTGCCATCAGTATTCAAAATTTCTACGAGCAGTACTTC. Translation: CAISIQNFYEQYF.

V and J are TRBV7-2 and TRBJ1-6, with 10 bases that match TRBD1. J gave up 7 bases and V 5 bases, and 8 bases lay outside the gene matches. Germline CDR1 reads SGHTA; CDR2 reads FQGNSA. This CDR3 spans 16 amino acids. CDR3 protein: CASSPGQGSLNSPLHF. CDR3 in DNA: TGTGCCAGCAGCCCGGGACAGGGGTCTCTCAATTCACCCCTCCACTTT.

The chain couples TRBV7-8 to TRBJ2-7; D uncertain. The germline V gene encodes CDR1 SGHVS and CDR2 FQNEAQ. The V end lost 2 bases, the J end lost 6 bases, and 8 bases lay between the germline ends. The CDR3 loop spans 12 amino acids. The DNA for the CDR3 is TGTGCCAGCAGCTTATCGCGCGGCGAGCAGTACTTC. This gives the protein CASSLSRGEQYF.

The chain uses TRBV7-9 and TRBJ2-3; 12 nucleotides align to TRBD2. CDR1 SEHNR and CDR2 FQNEAQ come from the germline V gene (reference sequence). CDR3 length equals 17 residues. The V gene end was trimmed by 1 base and the J gene end by 3 bases; junction bases not matched to a gene: 5. The CDR3 DNA sequence: TGTGCCAGCAGCTTAGTGACTAGCGGGAGTGAAACAGATACGCAGTATTTT. This codes for CASSLVTSGSETDTQYF.

The V gene is TRBV7-9, the J gene TRBJ2-5, with D maybe TRBD2 (5 bases). V lost 1 base to trimming and J lost 5 bases, with 11 bases between them. This CDR3 spans 14 amino acids. The germline V gene has CDR1 SEHNR and CDR2 FQNEAQ (reference sequence). CDR3 protein: CASSLVGERETQYF. CDR3 DNA: TGTGCCAGCAGCTTAGTGGGAGAGAGGGAGACCCAGTACTTC.

The chain joins TRBV19 to TRBJ1-4; 8 bases line up with TRBD1. There are 14 residues in the CDR3. The germline V gene has CDR1 LNHDA and CDR2 SQIVND (reference sequence). The trim removed 4 bases at V and 5 bases at J, leaving 3 bases unmatched. DNA for the CDR3: TGTGCCAGTAGTAGTCGGACAGGGAATGAAAAACTGTTTTTT. Its translation: CASSSRTGNEKLFF.

CDR3 amino acids: CASKSQETQYF. CDR3 coding DNA: TGTGCCAGCAAGTCCCAAGAGACCCAGTACTTC. V usage is TRBV18 and J usage is TRBJ2-5; D not resolved. The length of the CDR3 is 11 residues. The V gene's germline CDR1 is KGHSH and CDR2 LQKENI. The V and J ends lost 8 bases and 1 base respectively, with 5 bases between them.

This clone occurred once. The CDR3 sequence: CSASWALRGYTF. The DNA for the CDR3 is TGCAGTGCTAGTTGGGCATTAAGGGGCTACACCTTC. This sequence joins TRBV20-1 and TRBJ1-2; no firm D call. The CDR3 is 12 amino acids. The germline gives CDR1 DFQATT, CDR2 SNEGSKA (reference sequence). V dropped 3 bases and J dropped 8 bases, with 13 bases sitting between them.

The chain links TRBV19 to TRBJ2-2; TRBD2 is a possible D gene (5 bases). Per germline, CDR1 LNHDA and CDR2 SQIVND (reference sequence). Between the trimmed V and J ends, which lost 3 bases and 0 bases, there was a span of 14 bases. This CDR3 is built from 17 residues. CDR3 amino acids: CASSIQSPGSNTGELFF. The CDR3 coding sequence is TGTGCCAGTAGTATTCAATCTCCGGGGTCGAACACCGGGGAGCTGTTTTTT. Variable domain in full (rest from reference TRBV19 and TRBJ2-2): DGGITQSPKYLFRKEGQNVTLSCEQNLNHDAMYWYRQDPGQGLRLIYYSQIVNDFQKGDIAEGYSVSREKKESFPLTVTSAQKNPTAFYLCASSIQSPGSNTGELFFGEGSRLTVL.

The chain couples TRBV19 to TRBJ1-1; TRBD1 is a possible D gene (5 bases). The CDR3 extends over 14 amino acids. CDR1 is LNHDA and CDR2 is SQIVND in the germline V gene (reference sequence). Deletions cut 7 bases from V and 1 base from J, with 13 bases between. As DNA, the CDR3 is TGTGCCAGTACACCGACAGTAGGGAACACTGAAGCTTTCTTT. Encoded protein: CASTPTVGNTEAFF.

The chain employs TRBV28 and TRBJ2-7; either TRBD1 or TRBD2 may fit D (5 bases each). CDR1 is MDHEN and CDR2 is SYDVKM in the germline V gene. CDR3 length: 14 residues. V lost 10 bases to trimming and J lost 0 bases, with 16 bases between them. The CDR3: CATSGATSSYEQYF. Here the CDR3 DNA reads TGTGCCACCTCCGGGGCTACCAGCTCCTACGAGCAGTACTTC. The whole variable domain, remainder taken from reference TRBV28 and TRBJ2-7, is DVKVTQSSRYLVKRTGEKVFLECVQDMDHENMFWYRQDPGLGLRLIYFSYDVKMKEKGDIPEGYSVSREKKERFSLILESASTNQTSMYLCATSGATSSYEQYFGPGTRLTVT.

In its sample, this clone was seen a few times. The CDR3 DNA reads as TGCGCCAGCAGCCAGAGGACAGGGGATGTCGAGCAGTACTTC. Its protein product is CASSQRTGDVEQYF. This chain uses TRBV4-3 with TRBJ2-7, with 9 bases that match TRBD1. Germline CDR1 and CDR2: LGHNA and YSLEER. The CDR3 extends over 14 amino acids. With V trimmed by 3 bases and J by 6 bases, 6 bases remained unmatched.

As regards this clone: The same CDR3 also results from other DNA sequences found in this sample. This chain uses TRBV10-2 with TRBJ1-1; D gene unclear. Germline V gene sequence: CDR1 WSHSY, CDR2 SAAADI. With 3 bases removed from V and 1 base from J, the gap between germline ends came to 3 bases. This CDR3 is built from 12 residues. CDR3 DNA sequence: TGCGCCAGCAGTGAAGGGAACACTGAAGCTTTCTTT. This sequence encodes CASSEGNTEAFF.

The rearrangement joins TRBV30 to TRBJ1-5; no clear D gene. The germline V gene encodes CDR1 GTSNPN and CDR2 SVGIG (reference sequence). V shed 3 bases and J shed 7 bases, with 13 bases lying between them. The CDR3 has 13 amino acids. CDR3 bases: TGTGCCTGGAGCCAGCTAGGGTACCAGCCCCAGCATTTT. This encodes CAWSQLGYQPQHF.